The 18 T cell receptor beta chains reported below all come from one sample, sequenced in a study of identical twins (dated by TCRdb to about 2016). Libraries were built with 5' RACE. TCRdb lists the instrument as Illumina HiSeq 2000. The public reads were reanalyzed by TCRdb: fastp trimming at Q25, MiXCR alignment, in-frame beta chains only. Rows matching on CDR3 protein sequence are summarized as one entry with the most common DNA and genes. The sample records approximately 680,000 distinct CDR3 sequences, 7% to 7.5% of which are singletons. The ten largest clones represent 1.5% to 2% of the sample. Separately, the same data were catalogued under a study of yellow fever vaccine responses in identical twins.

The specimen was PBMCs. Every receptor here comes from a woman aged 18 to 35 in good health.

The genes are TRBV5-1 and TRBJ2-1, with 8 bases that match TRBD2. This CDR3 has 16 amino acids. Germline loops: CDR1 SGHRS, CDR2 YFSETQ. With V trimmed by 2 bases and J by 6 bases, 10 bases remained unmatched. Written as DNA, the CDR3 is TGCGCCAGCAGCTTAAGTACGGGACTAGTAAGCAATGAGCAGTTCTTC. This encodes CASSLSTGLVSNEQFF.

This clonotype has ten or more counts. The chain joins TRBV24-1 to TRBJ1-2; 7 bases line up with TRBD1. CDR1 KGHDR and CDR2 SFDVKD come from the germline V gene. The CDR3 is made up of 15 amino acids. V shed 3 bases and J 2 bases; nucleotides not matched to a gene: 5. In DNA form, the CDR3 reads TGTGCCACCAGTGATCCAACGACAGGGAACTATGGCTACACCTTC. Its translation is CATSDPTTGNYGYTF.

Many counts were recorded for this clonotype. The chain recombines TRBV2 with TRBJ2-7; tentatively, D is TRBD1 (5 bases). Trimming shortened V by 4 bases and J by 0 bases, and 10 bases separated the two germline ends. CDR1 and CDR2 (germline): SNHLY, FYNNEI. The CDR3 covers 14 residues. The CDR3 sequence is CASSGRDSSYEQYF. DNA for the CDR3: TGTGCCAGCAGTGGTCGAGACAGCTCCTACGAGCAGTACTTC.

There are a few counts of this clonotype. V gene TRBV9 combines with J gene TRBJ2-2; D assignment may be TRBD1 or TRBD2 (6 bases each). Per the germline V gene, CDR1 is SGDLS and CDR2 is YYNGEE. The CDR3 extends over 15 amino acids. V lost 3 bases and J lost 4, with 13 bases in between. The CDR3 region is CASSALGGGTGELFF. The CDR3 bases are TGTGCCAGCAGCGCCTTGGGGGGCGGCACCGGGGAGCTGTTTTTT.

This clonotype was observed a handful of times. The chain carries TRBV28 and TRBJ2-2, with a possible D match to TRBD1 (5 bases). The CDR3 totals 16 residues. Germline V gene sequence: CDR1 MDHEN, CDR2 SYDVKM. Between the trimmed V and J ends, which lost 3 bases and 7 bases, there was a span of 18 bases. The CDR3 nucleotides read TGTGCCAGCAGTTTGGTCGGCAGGGTATTTAACGGGGAGCTGTTTTTT. Residues: CASSLVGRVFNGELFF.

This clonotype was counted at least ten times. The chain joins TRBV15 to TRBJ1-2, with D unclear. The CDR3 consists of 14 residues. Germline V gene data show CDR1 as LNHNV and CDR2 as YYDKDF (reference sequence). V was clipped by 3 bases and J by 6 bases, with 14 bases between them. The CDR3 loop reads CATSRDRGANGYTF. The DNA for the CDR3 is TGTGCCACCAGCAGGGACCGGGGAGCAAATGGCTACACCTTC.

This clonotype has a handful of counts. The chain joins TRBV7-8 to TRBJ2-3; TRBD2 is a possible D gene (6 bases). V lost 5 bases, J lost 5 bases, and 17 bases lay in between. The length of the CDR3 is 15 residues. Germline V gene data show CDR1 as SGHVS and CDR2 as FQNEAQ. The CDR3, as DNA: TGTGCCAGCAGCAAGCTTGCGGGGCTTTTAGATACGCAGTATTTT. Residues: CASSKLAGLLDTQYF. Full variable domain (remainder filled in from reference TRBV7-8 and TRBJ2-3): GAGVSQSPRYKVAKRGQDVALRCDPISGHVSLFWYQQALGQGPEFLTYFQNEAQLDKSGLPSDRFFAERPEGSVSTLKIQRTQQEDSAVYLCASSKLAGLLDTQYFGPGTRLTVL.

Of note for this clonotype: A read error is possible here, since a much larger clone lies one base away. V and J are TRBV11-2 and TRBJ2-5; D unclear. The CDR3 consists of 13 residues. Germline lookup yields CDR1 SGHAT and CDR2 FQNNGV. Here the CDR3 DNA reads TGTGTCAGCAGCCCCCAGAATGGGGAGACCCAGTACTTC. Its protein product is CVSSPQNGETQYF.

This clonotype came up many times. The chain recombines TRBV20-1 with TRBJ2-4; TRBD1 might be the D (5 bases). Germline V lookup: CDR1 DFQATT, CDR2 SNEGSKA (reference sequence). Trimming cost V 1 base and J 1 base, with 11 bases left between them. The CDR3 is 15 residues long. The CDR3 loop reads CSARVGDGAKNIQYF. The CDR3 DNA sequence: TGCAGTGCTAGAGTAGGGGATGGGGCCAAAAACATTCAGTACTTC.

V gene TRBV6-1 combines with J gene TRBJ2-2; TRBD2 matches 15 bases. CDR1 MNHNS and CDR2 SASEGT come from the germline V gene. V trimming: 6 bases; J trimming: 4 bases; junction bases outside the gene matches: 6. The CDR3 has 17 residues. In nucleotides, the CDR3 is TGTGCCAGCAGCGGGACTAGCGGGAGGTCAGGCACCGGGGAGCTGTTTTTT. Its translation: CASSGTSGRSGTGELFF.

This clonotype was counted many times. The V gene is TRBV6-1, the J gene TRBJ1-4; D may be TRBD1 (6 bases). V dropped 6 bases and J dropped 7 bases, with 12 bases sitting between them. The V gene's germline CDR1 is MNHNS and CDR2 SASEGT. The CDR3 is 13 residues long. CDR3 sequence (DNA): TGTGCCAGCAGCAGGGACACATTTGAAAAACTGTTTTTT. Protein: CASSRDTFEKLFF.

This clonotype was seen only a few times. CDR3 bases: TGTGCCAGCACTGGATCCGGGGTTACTAGCACAGATACGCAGTATTTT. Protein product: CASTGSGVTSTDTQYF. The V and J genes are TRBV6-4 and TRBJ2-3; the D gene is possibly TRBD2 (5 bases). Germline V gene sequence: CDR1 MRHNA, CDR2 SNTAGT. There are 16 residues in the CDR3. The ends were cut back, 7 bases at V and 0 bases at J, with 17 bases in the middle.

This clonotype has a count of ten or more. J is TRBJ2-7 and V is TRBV28; 7 positions agree with TRBD1. V lost 0 bases to trimming and J lost 1 base; unmatched junction nucleotides: 6. The CDR3 extends over 16 amino acids. Germline CDR1 reads MDHEN; CDR2 reads SYDVKM. DNA for the CDR3: TGTGCCAGCAGTTTATGGAGGACAGGAACATCCTACGAGCAGTACTTC. It yields the protein CASSLWRTGTSYEQYF.

The genes are TRBV12-3 or TRBV12-4 and TRBJ2-3; D ambiguous. Trimming cost V 6 bases and J 4 bases, with 14 bases left between them. CDR3 length equals 14 residues. CDR3: CASRIQTGSDTQYF. For the CDR3, the DNA is TGTGCCAGCAGAATCCAAACTGGCTCAGATACGCAGTATTTT.

This clonotype came up a few times. The chain joins TRBV5-8 to TRBJ2-7; D perhaps matches TRBD2 (5 bases). This CDR3 contains 15 residues. Germline V lookup: CDR1 SGHTS, CDR2 YDEGEE. Trimming stripped 5 bases from V and 4 bases from J, with 19 bases between. CDR3 sequence: CASRLGRLKKYEQYV. The CDR3 bases are TGTGCCAGCAGACTAGGCCGACTAAAAAAATACGAGCAGTACGTC.

This chain links TRBV20-1 with TRBJ1-1, with TRBD1 matching over 9 bases. Trimming took 6 bases from V and 7 from J; bases not matched to a gene: 9. CDR3 length: 13 amino acids. Germline V gene lookup returns CDR1 DFQATT and CDR2 SNEGSKA (reference sequence). The CDR3 DNA reads TGCAGTGCGGCGAACAGGGGGCAAGTTGAAGCTTTCTTT. Translation gives CSAANRGQVEAFF.

This clonotype was recorded at least ten times. The gene calls are TRBV6-1 and TRBJ1-5; 7 nucleotides align to TRBD1. Germline V lookup: CDR1 MNHNS, CDR2 SASEGT. This CDR3 contains 14 residues. Trimming cost V 5 bases and J 2 bases; bases outside gene matches: 3. CDR3: CASSRQGGNQPQHF. In DNA form, the CDR3 reads TGTGCCAGCAGTAGACAGGGAGGCAATCAGCCCCAGCATTTT.

This clonotype was recorded at least ten times. This chain links TRBV29-1 with TRBJ2-3; D may be TRBD1 (5 bases). Germline assignment: CDR1 SQVTM and CDR2 ANQGSEA. CDR3 length equals 15 residues. With 0 bases removed from V and 1 base from J, the gap between germline ends came to 11 bases. This CDR3 reads CSVEDRGRGTDTQYF. The CDR3 DNA is TGCAGCGTTGAAGATCGTGGCAGGGGCACAGATACGCAGTATTTT.